What follows describes a single T cell receptor (beta chain). Treatment reported: oral pan-JAK inhibitor, 5-10 mg twice daily. This specimen comes from a study of CD8+ T cells in alopecia areata. cDNA serving as the sequencing template came from extracted, reverse transcribed RNA. Measured with immunoSEQ multiplex PCR; TCRdb has only the in-frame clones, and not every one. Of some 120,000 clones in the sample, around 60% are singletons; the top ten hold around 6%. This CDR3 has 15 residues. The J segment lost 6 bases and the V segment lost 0 bases, leaving 8 bases of the junction unmatched. The V gene's germline CDR1 is GTSNPN and CDR2 SVGIG (reference sequence).

The genes are TRBV30 and TRBJ1-2; 9 nucleotides line up with TRBD1. The source was CD4+ T cells sorted from blood, collected at week 4, from a patient treated with tofacitinib. This TCR derives from a human donor with alopecia areata. CDR3 in DNA: TGTGCCTGGAGTGTACAGGGGGCGCGCGGCGATGGCTACACCTTC. As protein: CAWSVQGARGDGYTF.